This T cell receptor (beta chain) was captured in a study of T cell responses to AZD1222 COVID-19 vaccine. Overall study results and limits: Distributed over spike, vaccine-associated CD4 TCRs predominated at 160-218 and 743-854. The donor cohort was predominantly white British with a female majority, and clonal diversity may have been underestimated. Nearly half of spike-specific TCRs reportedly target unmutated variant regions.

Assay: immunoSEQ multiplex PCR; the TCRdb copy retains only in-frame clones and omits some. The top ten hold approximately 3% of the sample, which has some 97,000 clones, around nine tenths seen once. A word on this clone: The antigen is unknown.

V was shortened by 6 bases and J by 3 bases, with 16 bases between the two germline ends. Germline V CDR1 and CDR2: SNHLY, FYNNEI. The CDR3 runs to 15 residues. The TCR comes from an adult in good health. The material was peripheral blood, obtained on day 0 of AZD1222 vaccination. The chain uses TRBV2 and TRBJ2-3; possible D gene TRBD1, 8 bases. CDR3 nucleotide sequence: TGTGCCAGCAGGCGACAGGGGACTAAGACAGATACGCAGTATTTT. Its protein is CASRRQGTKTDTQYF.